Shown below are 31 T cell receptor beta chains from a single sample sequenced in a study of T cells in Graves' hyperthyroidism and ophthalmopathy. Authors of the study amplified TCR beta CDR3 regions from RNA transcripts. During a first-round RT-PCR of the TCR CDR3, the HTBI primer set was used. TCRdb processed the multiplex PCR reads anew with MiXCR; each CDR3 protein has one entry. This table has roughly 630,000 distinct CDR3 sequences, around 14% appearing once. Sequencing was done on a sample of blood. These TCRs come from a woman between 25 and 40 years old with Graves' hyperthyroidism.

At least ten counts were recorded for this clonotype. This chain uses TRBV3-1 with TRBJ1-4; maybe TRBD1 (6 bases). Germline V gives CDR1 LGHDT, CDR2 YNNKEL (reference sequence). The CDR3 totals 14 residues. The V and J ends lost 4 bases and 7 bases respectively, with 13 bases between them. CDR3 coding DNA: TGTGCCAGCAGCCCCTGGGGGGCCGGTGAAAAACTGTTTTTT. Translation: CASSPWGAGEKLFF. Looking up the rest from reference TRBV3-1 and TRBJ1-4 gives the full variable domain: DTAVSQTPKYLVTQMGNDKSIKCEQNLGHDTMYWYKQDSKKFLKIMFSYNNKELIINETVPNRFSPKSPDKAHLNLHINSLELGDSAVYFCASSPWGAGEKLFFGSGTQLSVL.

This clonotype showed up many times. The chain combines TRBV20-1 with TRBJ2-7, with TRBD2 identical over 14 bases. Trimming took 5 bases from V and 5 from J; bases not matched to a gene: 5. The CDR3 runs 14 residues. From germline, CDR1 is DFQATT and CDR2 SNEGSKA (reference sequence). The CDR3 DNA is TGCAGTGCTTACGGGACTAGCGGGAGCGACGAGCAGTACTTC. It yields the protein CSAYGTSGSDEQYF.

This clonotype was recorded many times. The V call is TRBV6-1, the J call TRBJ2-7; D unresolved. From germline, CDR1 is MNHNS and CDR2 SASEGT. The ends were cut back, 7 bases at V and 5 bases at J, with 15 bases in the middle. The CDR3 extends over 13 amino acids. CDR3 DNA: TGTGCCAGCACCCAAACGACCCGGAACGAGCAGTACTTC. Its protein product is CASTQTTRNEQYF.

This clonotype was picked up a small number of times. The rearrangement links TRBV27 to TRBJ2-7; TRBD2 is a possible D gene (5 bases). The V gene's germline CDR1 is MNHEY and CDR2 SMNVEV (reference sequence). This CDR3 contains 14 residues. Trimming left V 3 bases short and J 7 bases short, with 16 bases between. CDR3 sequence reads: CASSLWERSSEQYF. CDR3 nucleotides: TGTGCCAGCAGTTTGTGGGAGCGCTCAAGTGAGCAGTACTTC.

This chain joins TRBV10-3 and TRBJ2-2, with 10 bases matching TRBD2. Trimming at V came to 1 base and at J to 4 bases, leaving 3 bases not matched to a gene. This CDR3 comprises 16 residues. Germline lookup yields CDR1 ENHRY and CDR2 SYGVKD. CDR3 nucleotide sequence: TGTGCCATCAGTGAGTGGGCTAGCGGGAGCACCGGGGAGCTGTTTTTT. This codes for CAISEWASGSTGELFF.

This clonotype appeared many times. The CDR3 protein is CSARGFRTTLYNEQFF. CDR3 bases: TGCAGTGCTAGAGGGTTCCGGACTACCCTCTACAATGAGCAGTTCTTC. V and J are TRBV20-1 and TRBJ2-1, with a weak D call TRBD2 (6 bases). In germline, CDR1 is DFQATT, CDR2 SNEGSKA (reference sequence). Trimming shortened V by 1 base and J by 3 bases, and 16 bases separated the two germline ends. The CDR3 length is 16 residues.

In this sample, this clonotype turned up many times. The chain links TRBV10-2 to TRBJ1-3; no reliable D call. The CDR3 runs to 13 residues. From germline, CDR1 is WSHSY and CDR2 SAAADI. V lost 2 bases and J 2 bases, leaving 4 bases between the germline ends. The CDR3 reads CASSEGTGNTIYF. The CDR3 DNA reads TGCGCCAGCAGTGAGGGGACTGGAAACACCATATATTTT.

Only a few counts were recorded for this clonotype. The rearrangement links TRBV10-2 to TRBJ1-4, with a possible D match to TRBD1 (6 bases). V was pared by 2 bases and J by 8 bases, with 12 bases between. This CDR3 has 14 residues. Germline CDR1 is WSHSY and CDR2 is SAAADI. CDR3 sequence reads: CASSEHREEEKLFF. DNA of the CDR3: TGCGCCAGCAGTGAGCACAGGGAAGAAGAAAAACTGTTTTTT.

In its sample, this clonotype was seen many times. The CDR3 is CAWMGGQPYGYTF. DNA of the CDR3: TGTGCCTGGATGGGGGGACAACCCTATGGCTACACCTTC. This chain joins TRBV30 and TRBJ1-2, with D maybe TRBD1 (6 bases). Per germline, CDR1 GTSNPN and CDR2 SVGIG (reference sequence). Trimming removed 4 bases from V and 4 bases from J, with 13 bases in between. The CDR3 is 13 residues long.

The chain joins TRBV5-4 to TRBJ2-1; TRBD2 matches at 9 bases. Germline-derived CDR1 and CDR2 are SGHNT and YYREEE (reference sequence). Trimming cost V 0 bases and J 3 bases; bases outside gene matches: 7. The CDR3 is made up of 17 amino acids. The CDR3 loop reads CASSLEVAGVIYNEQFF. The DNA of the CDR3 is TGTGCCAGCAGCTTGGAGGTAGCGGGAGTGATCTACAATGAGCAGTTCTTC.

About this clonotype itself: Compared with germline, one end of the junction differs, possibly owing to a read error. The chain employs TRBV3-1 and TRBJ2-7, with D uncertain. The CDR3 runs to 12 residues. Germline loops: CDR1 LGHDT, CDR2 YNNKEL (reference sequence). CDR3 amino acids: CVSSPAEEQQYF. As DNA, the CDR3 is TGTGTCAGCAGCCCCGCCGAGGAGCAGCAGTACTTC.

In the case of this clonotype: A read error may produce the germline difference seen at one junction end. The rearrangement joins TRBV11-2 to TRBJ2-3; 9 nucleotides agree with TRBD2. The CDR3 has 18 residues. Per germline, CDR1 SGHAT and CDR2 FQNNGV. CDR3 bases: TGCGCCAGCAGCCAAGATGCACTAGCGGGCCTTAGCACAGATACGCAGTATTTT. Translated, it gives CASSQDALAGLSTDTQYF.

The CDR3 protein is CASSVVGGLNEQFF. In DNA form, the CDR3 reads TGTGCCAGCAGCGTAGTAGGGGGGCTCAATGAGCAGTTCTTC. The chain recombines TRBV9 with TRBJ2-1; tentatively, D is TRBD1 or TRBD2 (6 bases each). This CDR3 is 14 amino acids long. V dropped 0 bases and J dropped 6 bases, with 10 bases sitting between them. Germline values: CDR1 SGDLS, CDR2 YYNGEE.

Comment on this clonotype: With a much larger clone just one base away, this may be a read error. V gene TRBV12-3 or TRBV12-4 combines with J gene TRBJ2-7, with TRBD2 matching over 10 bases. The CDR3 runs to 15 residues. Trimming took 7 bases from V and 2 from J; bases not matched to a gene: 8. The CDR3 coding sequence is TGTGCCAGCACCATGGGACTAGCGCCGACCTACGAGCAGTACTTC. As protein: CASTMGLAPTYEQYF.

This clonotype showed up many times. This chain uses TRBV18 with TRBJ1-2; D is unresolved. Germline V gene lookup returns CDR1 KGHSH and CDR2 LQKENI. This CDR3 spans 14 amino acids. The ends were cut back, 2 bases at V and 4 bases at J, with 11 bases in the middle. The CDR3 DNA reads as TGTGCCAGCTCACCAAAGGACGGGTCCTATGGCTACACCTTC. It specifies CASSPKDGSYGYTF. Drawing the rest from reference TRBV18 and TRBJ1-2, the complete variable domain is NAGVMQNPRHLVRRRGQEARLRCSPMKGHSHVYWYRQLPEEGLKFMVYLQKENIIDESGMPKERFSAEFPKEGPSILRIQQVVRGDSAAYFCASSPKDGSYGYTFGSGTRLTVV.

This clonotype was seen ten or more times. The CDR3 nucleotides are TGTGCCAGCAGTCCCCGCAAGCGGCCCACCTACGAGCAGTACTTC. Its translation is CASSPRKRPTYEQYF. V usage is TRBV12-3 or TRBV12-4 and J usage is TRBJ2-7; D is possibly TRBD2 (5 bases). CDR3 length: 15 amino acids. Trimming shortened V by 5 bases and J by 2 bases, and 16 bases separated the two germline ends.

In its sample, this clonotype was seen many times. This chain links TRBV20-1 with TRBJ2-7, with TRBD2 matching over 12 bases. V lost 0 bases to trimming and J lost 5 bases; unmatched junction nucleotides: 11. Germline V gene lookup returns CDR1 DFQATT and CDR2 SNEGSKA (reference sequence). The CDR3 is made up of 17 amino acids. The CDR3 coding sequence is TGCAGTGCTAGAGATCTCCCTAGCGGGAGGGAGAACGACGAGCAGTACTTC. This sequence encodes CSARDLPSGRENDEQYF.

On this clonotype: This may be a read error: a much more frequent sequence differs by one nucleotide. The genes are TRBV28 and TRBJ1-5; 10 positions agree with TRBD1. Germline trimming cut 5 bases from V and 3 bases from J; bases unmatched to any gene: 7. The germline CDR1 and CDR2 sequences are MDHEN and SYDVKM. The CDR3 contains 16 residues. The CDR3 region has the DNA TGTGCCAGCAGTCCCGGGACAGGGGACGACAATCAGCCCCAGCATTTT. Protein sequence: CASSPGTGDDNQPQHF.

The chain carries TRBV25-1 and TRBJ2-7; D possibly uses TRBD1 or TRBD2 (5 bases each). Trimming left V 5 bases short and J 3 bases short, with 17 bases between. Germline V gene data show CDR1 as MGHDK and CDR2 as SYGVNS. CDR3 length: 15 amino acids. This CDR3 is CASSPRDSRGYEQYF. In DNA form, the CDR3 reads TGTGCCAGCAGTCCTCGAGACAGCCGGGGCTACGAGCAGTACTTC.

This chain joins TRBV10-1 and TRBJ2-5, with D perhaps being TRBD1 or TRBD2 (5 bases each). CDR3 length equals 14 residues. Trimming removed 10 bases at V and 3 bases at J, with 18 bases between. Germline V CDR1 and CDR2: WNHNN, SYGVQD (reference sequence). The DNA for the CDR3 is TGCGCCACCCAGGGATCCATCGGGGAAGAGACCCAGTACTTC. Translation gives CATQGSIGEETQYF.

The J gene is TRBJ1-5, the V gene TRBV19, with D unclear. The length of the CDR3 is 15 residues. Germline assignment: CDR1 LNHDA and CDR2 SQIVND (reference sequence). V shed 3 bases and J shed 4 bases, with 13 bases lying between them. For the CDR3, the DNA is TGTGCCAGTAGTATGGGGAGGGATTGGAATCAGCCCCAGCATTTT. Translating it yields CASSMGRDWNQPQHF.

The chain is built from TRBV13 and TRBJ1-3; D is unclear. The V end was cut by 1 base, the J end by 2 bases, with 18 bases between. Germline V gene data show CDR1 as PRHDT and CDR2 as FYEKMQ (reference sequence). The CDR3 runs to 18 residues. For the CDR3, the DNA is TGTGCCAGCAGCTTAGAAGGTAGAGGAGGATTGGCTGGAAACACCATATATTTT. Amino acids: CASSLEGRGGLAGNTIYF.

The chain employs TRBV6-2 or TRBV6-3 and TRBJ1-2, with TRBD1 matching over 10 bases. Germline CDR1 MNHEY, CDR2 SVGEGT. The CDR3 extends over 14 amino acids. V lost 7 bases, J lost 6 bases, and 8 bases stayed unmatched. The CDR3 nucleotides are TGTGCCAGCATTGGACAGGGGGGGGTTAATGGCTACACCTTC. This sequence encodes CASIGQGGVNGYTF.

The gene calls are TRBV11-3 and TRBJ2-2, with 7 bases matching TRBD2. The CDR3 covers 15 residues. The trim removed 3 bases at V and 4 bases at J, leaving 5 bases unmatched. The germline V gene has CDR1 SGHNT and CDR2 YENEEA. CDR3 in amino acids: CASSFSAGATGELFF. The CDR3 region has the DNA TGTGCCAGCAGCTTTTCGGCGGGAGCCACCGGGGAGCTGTTTTTT.

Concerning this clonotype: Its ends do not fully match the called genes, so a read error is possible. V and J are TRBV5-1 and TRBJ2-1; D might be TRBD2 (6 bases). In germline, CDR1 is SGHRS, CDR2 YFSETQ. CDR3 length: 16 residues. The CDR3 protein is CASSLSPLAIGYEQFF. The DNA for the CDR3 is TGTGCCAGCAGCTTGTCCCCCCTAGCGATCGGCTATGAGCAGTTCTTC.

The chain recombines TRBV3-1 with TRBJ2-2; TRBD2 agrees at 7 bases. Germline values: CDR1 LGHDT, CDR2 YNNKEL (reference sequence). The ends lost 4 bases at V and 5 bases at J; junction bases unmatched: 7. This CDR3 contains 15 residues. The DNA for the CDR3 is TGTGCCAGCAGCCCCGGCGGGAGAAAGACCGGGGAGCTGTTTTTT. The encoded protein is CASSPGGRKTGELFF.

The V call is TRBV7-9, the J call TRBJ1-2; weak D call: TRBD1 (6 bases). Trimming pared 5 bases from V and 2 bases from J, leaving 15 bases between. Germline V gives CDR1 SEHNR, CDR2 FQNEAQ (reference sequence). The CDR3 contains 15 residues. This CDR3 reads CASSTRGGLNYGYTF. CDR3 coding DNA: TGTGCCAGCAGCACGCGGGGGGGCCTAAACTATGGCTACACCTTC. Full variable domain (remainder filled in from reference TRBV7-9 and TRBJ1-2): DTGVSQNPRHKITKRGQNVTFRCDPISEHNRLYWYRQTLGQGPEFLTYFQNEAQLEKSRLLSDRFSAERPKGSFSTLEIQRTEQGDSAMYLCASSTRGGLNYGYTFGSGTRLTVV.

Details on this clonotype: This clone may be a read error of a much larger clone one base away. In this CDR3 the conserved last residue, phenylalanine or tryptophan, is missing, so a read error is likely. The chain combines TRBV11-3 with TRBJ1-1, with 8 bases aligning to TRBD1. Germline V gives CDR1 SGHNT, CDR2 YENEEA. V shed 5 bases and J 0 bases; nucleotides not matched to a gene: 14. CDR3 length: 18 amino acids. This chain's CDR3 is CASSPLLHRGRMNTEAFL. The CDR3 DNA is TGTGCCAGCAGCCCGCTTCTCCACAGGGGGAGAATGAACACTGAAGCTTTCCTT.

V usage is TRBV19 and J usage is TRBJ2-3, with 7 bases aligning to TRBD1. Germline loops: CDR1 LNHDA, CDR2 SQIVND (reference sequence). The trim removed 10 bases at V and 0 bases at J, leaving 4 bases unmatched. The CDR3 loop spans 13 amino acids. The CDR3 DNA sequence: TGTGCCACCGACAGGGACAGCACAGATACGCAGTATTTT. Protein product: CATDRDSTDTQYF.

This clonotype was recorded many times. CDR3 in amino acids: CAWSRYWTHSNEQYF. In nucleotides, the CDR3 is TGTGCCTGGAGCCGATATTGGACCCATTCGAACGAGCAGTACTTC. The chain is built from TRBV30 and TRBJ2-7, with no clear D. The germline V gene has CDR1 GTSNPN and CDR2 SVGIG (reference sequence). With 3 bases removed from V and 5 bases from J, the gap between germline ends came to 20 bases. The length of the CDR3 is 15 residues.

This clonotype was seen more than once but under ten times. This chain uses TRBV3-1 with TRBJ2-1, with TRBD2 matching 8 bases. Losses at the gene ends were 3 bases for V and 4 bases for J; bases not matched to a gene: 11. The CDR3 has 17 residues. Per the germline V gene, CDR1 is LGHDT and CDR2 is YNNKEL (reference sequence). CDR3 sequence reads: CASSHKVGLARYNEQFF. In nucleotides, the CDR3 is TGTGCCAGCAGCCACAAAGTTGGACTAGCCAGGTACAATGAGCAGTTCTTC.